One and the same sample provided the 26 T cell receptor beta chains below, sequenced in a study of shared clonotypes between healthy human individuals. Only in-frame clones appear in the TCRdb table, and some are missing; sequencing was by immunoSEQ multiplex PCR. Of 800,000 to 1,200,000 clones in the sample, 75% to 80% are singletons; the top ten hold about 0.52%. Sequencing was performed on memory CD4+ T cells from PBMCs. Indicated subset: CD45RA-negative fraction. These TCRs come from a man between 18 and 29 years old in good health. Some clones in this sample may be carry-over from other donors' samples.

This clone showed up many times. The genes are TRBV5-1 and TRBJ1-1, with a tentative D call TRBD1 (5 bases). Germline loops: CDR1 SGHRS, CDR2 YFSETQ. The ends were cut back, 4 bases at V and 2 bases at J, with 15 bases in the middle. The CDR3 totals 15 residues. Here the CDR3 reads CASSPTRGGNTEAFF. CDR3 DNA sequence: TGCGCCAGCAGCCCGACGCGGGGGGGTAACACTGAAGCTTTCTTT. Using reference TRBV5-1 and TRBJ1-1 for the parts outside the CDR3, the full variable domain is KAGVTQTPRYLIKTRGQQVTLSCSPISGHRSVSWYQQTPGQGLQFLFEYFSETQRNKGNFPGRFSGRQFSNSRSEMNVSTLELGDSALYLCASSPTRGGNTEAFFGQGTRLTVV.

This clone was found once. The chain carries TRBV7-3 and TRBJ2-2; D is unresolved. V was cut by 6 bases and J by 4 bases, with 9 bases left in between. The CDR3 extends over 13 amino acids. CDR1 and CDR2 from the germline V gene are SGHTA and FQGTGA. This CDR3 is CASSSGSTGELFF. The CDR3 DNA follows: TGTGCCAGCAGTAGTGGCAGCACCGGGGAGCTGTTTTTT.

The sample holds one count of this clone. CDR3 sequence (DNA): TGCAGCGTTGTAAAGGACAGGGGTTTTAGATCCACCGGGGAGCTGTTTTTT. This codes for CSVVKDRGFRSTGELFF. The chain employs TRBV29-1 and TRBJ2-2; 9 bases match TRBD1. Trimming at V came to 4 bases and at J to 4 bases, leaving 13 bases not matched to a gene. This CDR3 contains 17 residues. CDR1 is SQVTM and CDR2 is ANQGSEA in the germline V gene.

For this clone: The likely explanation is a read error, given a far larger clone one base away. This specimen includes other DNA sequences encoding the same CDR3. The chain joins TRBV20-1 to TRBJ2-1, with D unresolved. Germline V gene data show CDR1 as DFQATT and CDR2 as SNEGSKA (reference sequence). This CDR3 spans 10 amino acids. Deletions cut 3 bases from V and 6 bases from J, with 3 bases between. The CDR3 DNA reads TGCAGTGCTAGCCTCAATGAGCAGTTCTTC. As protein: CSASLNEQFF.

V usage is TRBV5-6 and J usage is TRBJ1-2; TRBD1 is a possible D gene (5 bases). This CDR3 has 13 amino acids. CDR1 SGHDT and CDR2 YYEEEE come from the germline V gene. V was cut by 6 bases and J by 4 bases, with 13 bases left in between. CDR3 in amino acids: CASNEAGRYGYTF. The CDR3 region has the DNA TGTGCCAGCAACGAAGCAGGGCGCTATGGCTACACCTTC.

The V call is TRBV5-4, the J call TRBJ1-2; no firm D call. Trimming shortened V by 2 bases and J by 0 bases, and 8 bases separated the two germline ends. CDR1 SGHNT and CDR2 YYREEE come from the germline V gene (reference sequence). The CDR3 is 14 residues long. The CDR3 DNA follows: TGTGCCAGCAGCTTAGCAGGAACTAACTATGGCTACACCTTC. Its protein product is CASSLAGTNYGYTF.

This sequence joins TRBV7-6 and TRBJ2-5; 7 positions agree with TRBD2. V was clipped by 3 bases and J by 1 base; unmatched bases: 11. The CDR3 totals 17 residues. Germline CDR1 is SGHVS and CDR2 is FNYEAQ. The CDR3 region has the DNA TGTGCCAGCAGCTTCTTCTCTTGGGCTAGCGGCCAAGAGACCCAGTACTTC. This codes for CASSFFSWASGQETQYF.

Points on this clone: This same CDR3 is encoded by further DNA sequences in the sample. This chain links TRBV6-4 with TRBJ1-2; tentative D call: TRBD1 (6 bases). Germline lookup yields CDR1 MRHNA and CDR2 SNTAGT. The CDR3 loop spans 13 amino acids. V lost 2 bases and J 4 bases, leaving 8 bases between the germline ends. The CDR3 region is CASSDGGGYGYTF. The CDR3 DNA reads as TGTGCCAGCAGTGACGGAGGGGGCTATGGCTACACCTTC.

The chain joins TRBV15 to TRBJ2-1, with 8 nucleotides matching TRBD2. After removal of 1 base from V and 5 bases from J, the junction contained 4 bases not matched to a gene. Germline V lookup: CDR1 LNHNV, CDR2 YYDKDF (reference sequence). The CDR3 is made up of 15 amino acids. CDR3 in amino acids: CATSRGREGNNEQFF. The CDR3 DNA sequence: TGTGCCACCAGCAGAGGACGGGAGGGAAACAATGAGCAGTTCTTC.

This rearrangement joins TRBV4-2 to TRBJ2-1; 9 positions agree with TRBD2. CDR1 and CDR2 (germline): LGHNA, YNFKEQ. The CDR3 covers 18 residues. V shed 1 base, J shed 7 bases, and the junction held 14 bases outside the gene matches. Written as DNA, the CDR3 is TGTGCCAGCAGCCAAGGGGGATTAGCGGGAGTTGGGAGAAATGAGCAGTTCTTC. As protein: CASSQGGLAGVGRNEQFF.

This sequence joins TRBV9 and TRBJ2-7; D tentatively reads TRBD1 or TRBD2 (5 bases each). Germline V gives CDR1 SGDLS, CDR2 YYNGEE. The CDR3 is 16 amino acids. V was pared by 4 bases and J by 3 bases, with 20 bases between. The CDR3 loop reads CASSPVGDPSVYEQYF. CDR3 in DNA: TGTGCCAGCAGCCCGGTCGGGGACCCCTCTGTCTACGAGCAGTACTTC.

The chain uses TRBV7-8 and TRBJ2-7; TRBD2 aligns across 12 bases. Germline V lookup: CDR1 SGHVS, CDR2 FQNEAQ. The CDR3 contains 17 residues. After removal of 4 bases from V and 0 bases from J, the junction contained 7 bases not matched to a gene. As DNA, the CDR3 is TGTGCCAGCAGCTACGGGACTAGCGGGCCAAGCTCCTACGAGCAGTACTTC. The encoded protein is CASSYGTSGPSSYEQYF.

The chain recombines TRBV7-8 with TRBJ2-1; the match to TRBD2 covers 9 bases. Germline V gives CDR1 SGHVS, CDR2 FQNEAQ. The V gene end was trimmed by 5 bases and the J gene end by 6 bases; junction bases not matched to a gene: 17. The CDR3 totals 18 residues. DNA for the CDR3: TGTGCCAGCAGCCCACTTAGGGATAGCGGGAGAGGAGGCAATGAGCAGTTCTTC. Protein sequence: CASSPLRDSGRGGNEQFF. Full variable domain (outside the CDR3, taken from reference TRBV7-8 and TRBJ2-1): GAGVSQSPRYKVAKRGQDVALRCDPISGHVSLFWYQQALGQGPEFLTYFQNEAQLDKSGLPSDRFFAERPEGSVSTLKIQRTQQEDSAVYLCASSPLRDSGRGGNEQFFGPGTRLTVL.

This clone was counted between two and nine times. Other nucleotide sequences from this sample produce the same CDR3. In DNA form, the CDR3 reads TGTGCCAGCAGCGGCGATCGGAACACTGAAGCTTTCTTT. It specifies CASSGDRNTEAFF. This sequence joins TRBV11-2 and TRBJ1-1; D unresolved. V dropped 5 bases and J dropped 1 base, with 8 bases sitting between them. Germline CDR1 reads SGHAT; CDR2 reads FQNNGV. CDR3 length equals 13 residues.

This rearrangement joins TRBV7-3 to TRBJ2-3; D possibly corresponds to TRBD2 (5 bases). The CDR3 covers 16 residues. V lost 2 bases to trimming and J lost 0 bases, with 12 bases between them. The germline gives CDR1 SGHTA, CDR2 FQGTGA. Here the CDR3 DNA reads TGTGCCAGCAGCTTAGGTCGGAGGACTAGCACAGATACGCAGTATTTT. The encoded protein is CASSLGRRTSTDTQYF.

The chain links TRBV6-5 to TRBJ2-1; D remains ambiguous. The CDR3 runs 14 residues. The V end lost 6 bases, the J end lost 0 bases, and 9 bases lay between the germline ends. CDR1 MNHEY and CDR2 SVGAGI come from the germline V gene. The CDR3 coding sequence is TGTGCCAGCAGCCCCGGGCTCTCCTACAATGAGCAGTTCTTC. This translates into CASSPGLSYNEQFF.

As regards this clone: The same CDR3 is also encoded by other DNA sequences in this sample. The V gene is TRBV7-3, the J gene TRBJ2-3; tentatively, D is TRBD1 or TRBD2 (6 bases each). This CDR3 contains 14 residues. Germline lookup yields CDR1 SGHTA and CDR2 FQGTGA. V was pared by 3 bases and J by 1 base, with 8 bases between. This CDR3 reads CASSFGGRTDTQYF. CDR3 coding DNA: TGTGCCAGCAGCTTTGGGGGGCGCACAGATACGCAGTATTTT.

The V gene is TRBV19, the J gene TRBJ2-5, with 11 positions matching TRBD2. The CDR3 consists of 16 residues. V lost 4 bases and J lost 4; bases outside the gene matches: 8. The germline gives CDR1 LNHDA, CDR2 SQIVND (reference sequence). The CDR3 DNA sequence: TGTGCCAGTAGTAGCTCTAGCGGGAGGCAGGGAGAGACCCAGTACTTC. Protein product: CASSSSSGRQGETQYF.

A word on this clone: The same CDR3 arises from other DNA sequences in this sample as well. This rearrangement joins TRBV9 to TRBJ2-5, with D maybe TRBD2 (6 bases). Germline V lookup: CDR1 SGDLS, CDR2 YYNGEE. Trimming removed 2 bases from V and 5 bases from J, with 10 bases in between. The CDR3 has 13 residues. The CDR3 is CASSVGGLETQYF. The CDR3 bases are TGTGCCAGCAGCGTGGGGGGATTGGAGACCCAGTACTTC.

This clone occurred a few times. In the same sample, other DNA sequences code for this CDR3. The rearrangement uses TRBV5-6 and TRBJ2-7; a weak D match, TRBD2 (5 bases). Per germline, CDR1 SGHDT and CDR2 YYEEEE. Trimming stripped 1 base from V and 1 base from J, with 6 bases between. CDR3 length equals 13 residues. The DNA of the CDR3 is TGTGCCAGCAGCTTGCGAGGGTCCTACGAGCAGTACTTC. It specifies CASSLRGSYEQYF.

CDR3 protein: CASSQDSSGNAYEQYF. The CDR3, as DNA: TGCGCCAGCAGCCAAGATTCAAGCGGGAACGCCTACGAGCAGTACTTC. V gene TRBV4-3 combines with J gene TRBJ2-7; TRBD2 matches 7 bases. J gave up 2 bases and V 0 bases, and 7 bases lay outside the gene matches. CDR1 is LGHNA, CDR2 YSLEER, per germline. This CDR3 contains 16 residues.

This clone was counted at least ten times. The V and J genes are TRBV27 and TRBJ1-1; D gene unclear. The CDR3 has 15 residues. CDR1 and CDR2 from the germline V gene are MNHEY and SMNVEV (reference sequence). Trimming took off 6 bases at V and 2 bases at J, with 16 bases between the two ends. The CDR3 bases are TGTGCCAGCAGCTCCCATCAAGTTAAAAACACTGAAGCTTTCTTT. Translation: CASSSHQVKNTEAFF.

This clone was observed a few times. The chain recombines TRBV2 with TRBJ2-7, with D hard to call. Trimming stripped 3 bases from V and 0 bases from J, with 6 bases between. Germline V gene sequence: CDR1 SNHLY, CDR2 FYNNEI. The CDR3 contains 13 residues. Here the CDR3 DNA reads TGTGCCAGCAGTGATCAGTTCTCCTACGAGCAGTACTTC. Its translation is CASSDQFSYEQYF.

The chain carries TRBV7-9 and TRBJ1-2; a weak D match, TRBD1 (6 bases). V shed 4 bases and J shed 4 bases, with 22 bases lying between them. Per the germline V gene, CDR1 is SEHNR and CDR2 is FQNEAQ (reference sequence). This CDR3 is 17 amino acids long. The CDR3 spells CASSSDPGQGLPYGYTF. CDR3 coding DNA: TGTGCCAGCAGCTCCGACCCAGGGCAGGGGCTTCCCTATGGCTACACCTTC.

This chain links TRBV5-1 with TRBJ2-7; no clear D gene. V gave up 0 bases and J gave up 3 bases, with 13 bases separating them. The CDR3 runs to 15 residues. Germline CDR1 reads SGHRS; CDR2 reads YFSETQ. The CDR3 loop is CASSLAGGLNYEQYF. CDR3 bases: TGCGCCAGCAGCTTGGCTGGCGGATTAAACTACGAGCAGTACTTC.

On this clone itself: A far larger clone is one nucleotide away, so this likely arose from a read error. V and J are TRBV7-9 and TRBJ1-1; D may be TRBD1 (6 bases). Germline CDR1 SEHNR, CDR2 FQNEAQ (reference sequence). This CDR3 spans 14 amino acids. This CDR3 reads CASSSTGGHTKAFF. The CDR3 DNA reads as TGTGCCAGCAGCTCAACCGGGGGACACACTAAAGCTTTCTTT.